This is a list of T cell receptor beta chains from one sample in a study of T cell repertoires in cytomegalovirus infection. In TCRdb, the reads were re-called with MiXCR into one record per CDR3 protein. The sample gives 250,000 to 300,000 distinct CDR3 sequences, around 20% of which show up once; roughly 19% is in the top ten. These receptors have no known antigen. This specimen was cultured PBMCs, taken from culture after CMV antigen stimulation. All receptors derive from a human donor in good health (CMV status not recorded). Some clones in this sample may be carry-over from other donors' samples. Both conserved end residues are part of each CDR3. Each record gives: clone size, J gene, V gene, D gene, CDR3 DNA, CDR3 protein. The D gene is left open where the match is weak. Some rows mark clone size as missing; the rest say once, few, many or name a class of expanded clone.

>.|TRBJ2-1|TRBV5-6|TRBD1
TGTGCCAGCAGCTTACAGGGGACCGATGAGCAGTTCTTC
CASSLQGTDEQFF
>few|TRBJ1-1|TRBV29-1|.
TGCAGCGTTGACAGGTTTATGAACACTGAAGCTTTCTTT
CSVDRFMNTEAFF
>.|TRBJ2-1|TRBV20-1|.
TGCAGTGCCAGTCGGTTCGGGCCGCTCAATGAGCAGTTCTTC
CSASRFGPLNEQFF
>.|TRBJ1-1|TRBV5-4|.
TGTGCCAGCAGCTTGCCCCAAGTGACTGAAGCTTTCTTT
CASSLPQVTEAFF
>.|TRBJ2-6|TRBV19|.
TGTGCCAGTAGTGTACTAGCTTCTGGGGCCAACGTCCTGACTTTC
CASSVLASGANVLTF
>.|TRBJ2-7|TRBV6-2/TRBV6-3|.
TGTGCCAGCGGCGGAACCGGACCGCGCTCCTACGAGCAGTACTTC
CASGGTGPRSYEQYF
>few|TRBJ2-2|TRBV4-2|.
TGTGCCAGCAGCCAAGCGACCGGGACGGGAAACACCGGGGAGCTGTTTTTT
CASSQATGTGNTGELFF
>.|TRBJ1-1|TRBV24-1|TRBD1
TGTGCCACCAGGACAGGGGGGTTTGACACTGAAGCTTTCTTT
CATRTGGFDTEAFF
>.|TRBJ2-1|TRBV9|TRBD1
TGTGCCAGCAGCGTAGGACAGGGCCCCTACAATGAGCAGTTCTTC
CASSVGQGPYNEQFF
>.|TRBJ2-7|TRBV20-1|TRBD2
TGCAGTGCTAGGGGACTAGCGGGGGAAACCGTCTACGAGCAGTACTTC
CSARGLAGETVYEQYF
>many|TRBJ2-3|TRBV6-6|.
TGTGCCAGCAGTTTACAGGGATTCACAGATACGCAGTATTTT
CASSLQGFTDTQYF
>many|TRBJ2-3|TRBV7-2|.
TGTGCCAGCAGCCTAGGTGACACAGATACGCAGTATTTT
CASSLGDTDTQYF
>.|TRBJ1-5|TRBV10-1|TRBD1
TGCGCCAGCAGAGGAGACAGGGATAATCAGCCCCAGCATTTT
CASRGDRDNQPQHF
>many|TRBJ1-5|TRBV12-3/TRBV12-4|.
TGTGCCAGCAGTTTTCGGGACACGAATCAGCCCCAGCATTTT
CASSFRDTNQPQHF
>.|TRBJ2-5|TRBV5-4|TRBD2
TGTGCCAGCAGCCCCAGGGGACTAGCGGGGCAAGAGACCCAGTACTTC
CASSPRGLAGQETQYF
>few|TRBJ1-1|TRBV5-6|.
TGTGCCAGCAGCCTACCCGGACAGTCTAACACTGAAGCTTTCTTT
CASSLPGQSNTEAFF
>once|TRBJ2-3|TRBV6-6|.
TGTGCCAGCAGTTACTCCTTATCCTACGGGGATACGCAGTATTTT
CASSYSLSYGDTQYF
>.|TRBJ1-4|TRBV19|.
TGTGCCAGTCCCCATTGGGCCGGCCCGGCTAATGAAAAACTGTTTTTT
CASPHWAGPANEKLFF
>many|TRBJ1-6|TRBV6-5|.
TGTGCCAGCAGTTTCGGGTCGGGGATTAATTCACCCCTCCACTTT
CASSFGSGINSPLHF
>.|TRBJ1-6|TRBV4-3|TRBD1
TGCGCCAGCAGCCGGGACAGGGGATCGTCACCCCTCCACTTT
CASSRDRGSSPLHF
>.|TRBJ2-5|TRBV27|.
TGTGCCAGCAGAGGGCCGAGAGGAGAGACCCAGTACTTC
CASRGPRGETQYF
>.|TRBJ2-1|TRBV12-3/TRBV12-4|.
TGTGCCAGCAGTTTCACCCGTAAGAATGAGCAGTTCTTC
CASSFTRKNEQFF
>many|TRBJ2-1|TRBV7-9|.
TGTGCCAGCAGCTTAGGGACCCCTCTCTACAATGAGCAGTTCTTC
CASSLGTPLYNEQFF
>many|TRBJ2-3|TRBV19|.
TGTGCCAGTAGTATTGGAGGCAGGGGCACAGATACGCAGTATTTT
CASSIGGRGTDTQYF
>.|TRBJ2-4|TRBV6-5|.
TGTGCCAGCAGTCGGTCCGCCAAAAACATTCAGTACTTC
CASSRSAKNIQYF
>.|TRBJ2-5|TRBV4-1|.
TGCGCCAGCAGCCAAGTTCCAGTCAACCAAGAGACCCAGTACTTC
CASSQVPVNQETQYF
>many|TRBJ2-3|TRBV27|.
TGTGCCAGCAGTTTATTGACCCTGGCAACAGATACGCAGTATTTT
CASSLLTLATDTQYF
>.|TRBJ1-1|TRBV12-3/TRBV12-4|.
TGTACCAGCAACCTCTCAGGGGCTTTGGGGAACACTGAAGCTTTCTTT
CTSNLSGALGNTEAFF
>few|TRBJ1-1|TRBV7-9|.
TGTGCCAGCAGCTTACACAGGTTAAGAGGGACTGAAGCTTTCTTT
CASSLHRLRGTEAFF
>.|TRBJ2-3|TRBV7-9|TRBD2
TGTGCCAGCAGTGTGACTAGCGGGAGTGGCACAGATACGCAGTATTTT
CASSVTSGSGTDTQYF
>many|TRBJ2-3|TRBV7-2|.
TGTGCCAGCAGCTTGGGATTACGGGCAGATACGCAGTATTTT
CASSLGLRADTQYF
>.|TRBJ2-5|TRBV7-2|TRBD2
TGTGCCAGCAGCTTCGGAGTAGCGGGGGCTCAAGAGACCCAGTACTTC
CASSFGVAGAQETQYF
>many|TRBJ1-5|TRBV7-8|.
TGTGCCAGCAGCGATTCCCCAGGAGTTCAGCCCCAGCATTTT
CASSDSPGVQPQHF